Below, 28 T cell receptor beta chains from the same sample are listed, as sequenced in a study of preoperative IRX-2 immunotherapy in early breast cancer. Treatment defined: preoperative locoregional IRX-2 cytokine immunotherapy. The data were produced by immunoSEQ multiplex PCR, yet TCRdb's version contains in-frame clones alone and is incomplete. This table has roughly 14,000 clones, around 90% appearing once. Sample acquisition took place from a patient treated with IRX-2 immunotherapy. The receptors originated from a human donor with breast cancer.

This clone appeared once. The chain joins TRBV6-5 to TRBJ1-4; no clear D gene. V gave up 2 bases and J gave up 1 base, with 2 bases separating them. The CDR3 has 13 amino acids. Germline assignment: CDR1 MNHEY and CDR2 SVGAGI. CDR3 nucleotide sequence: TGTGCCAGCAGTTACGGAACTAATGAAAAACTGTTTTTT. It encodes CASSYGTNEKLFF.

The J gene is TRBJ2-1, the V gene TRBV19; D is ambiguous. Between the trimmed V and J ends, which lost 3 bases and 10 bases, there was a span of 7 bases. Germline assignment: CDR1 LNHDA and CDR2 SQIVND (reference sequence). CDR3 length: 11 residues. The CDR3 DNA reads as TGTGCCAGTAGTATTATCGGGGAGCAGTTCTTC. Translated, it gives CASSIIGEQFF. Supplemented by reference TRBV19 and TRBJ2-1, the full variable domain reads DGGITQSPKYLFRKEGQNVTLSCEQNLNHDAMYWYRQDPGQGLRLIYYSQIVNDFQKGDIAEGYSVSREKKESFPLTVTSAQKNPTAFYLCASSIIGEQFFGPGTRLTVL.

The J gene is TRBJ1-5, the V gene TRBV14; the D is unclear. Germline assignment: CDR1 SGHDN and CDR2 FVKESK. V was trimmed by 0 bases and J by 5 bases, leaving 2 bases between them. The CDR3 loop spans 12 amino acids. The CDR3 DNA reads TGTGCCAGCAGCCAAGATGATCAGCCCCAGCATTTT. It yields the protein CASSQDDQPQHF.

This sequence joins TRBV6-5 and TRBJ2-7; 10 nucleotides match TRBD1. This CDR3 region has 14 residues. The germline gives CDR1 MNHEY, CDR2 SVGAGI. V lost 5 bases to trimming and J lost 8 bases; unmatched junction nucleotides: 9. CDR3 DNA sequence: TGTGCCAGCAGTCCGGGACAGGGGTTCACTCAGCAGTACGTC. It yields the protein CASSPGQGFTQQYV.

The chain is built from TRBV30 and TRBJ2-3; TRBD2 agrees at 12 bases. Germline V gene lookup returns CDR1 GTSNPN and CDR2 SVGIG (reference sequence). V was pared by 5 bases and J by 0 bases, with 3 bases of the junction left unmatched. This CDR3 contains 15 residues. The CDR3 is CAWSGLAGSTDTQYF. In nucleotides, the CDR3 is TGTGCCTGGTCCGGACTAGCGGGGAGCACAGATACGCAGTATTTT.

The chain joins TRBV7-9 to TRBJ1-2; weak D call: TRBD1 (5 bases). The CDR3 totals 14 residues. Germline CDR1 and CDR2: SEHNR and FQNEAQ (reference sequence). V gave up 2 bases and J gave up 6 bases, with 13 bases separating them. CDR3 sequence reads: CASSLYRPWDGYTF. The CDR3 nucleotides are TGTGCCAGCAGCTTATACAGGCCGTGGGATGGCTACACCTTC.

V gene TRBV7-9 combines with J gene TRBJ1-4; a weak D match, TRBD1 (5 bases). Deletions cut 4 bases from V and 10 bases from J, with 16 bases between. The CDR3 sequence is 14 residues long. CDR1 is SEHNR and CDR2 is FQNEAQ in the germline V gene (reference sequence). The CDR3 loop is CASSSPGLFGKLFF. The CDR3 nucleotides are TGTGCCAGCAGCTCTCCGGGGCTTTTCGGAAAACTGTTTTTT.

The chain uses TRBV2 and TRBJ2-3; D might be TRBD1 (6 bases). Trimming took off 5 bases at V and 5 bases at J, with 14 bases between the two ends. Germline assignment: CDR1 SNHLY and CDR2 FYNNEI. CDR3 length equals 14 residues. This CDR3 reads CASSPHRAGDTQYF. The CDR3 coding sequence is TGTGCCAGCAGTCCACACAGGGCGGGAGATACGCAGTATTTT.

The V and J genes are TRBV5-4 and TRBJ1-2; 10 bases align to TRBD1. Germline V gene sequence: CDR1 SGHNT, CDR2 YYREEE (reference sequence). The CDR3 loop spans 15 amino acids. The V gene end was trimmed by 4 bases and the J gene end by 4 bases; junction bases not matched to a gene: 7. CDR3: CASSRDRGPFYGYTF. CDR3 sequence (DNA): TGTGCCAGCAGCCGGGACAGGGGCCCTTTCTATGGCTACACCTTC.

V is TRBV7-3 and J is TRBJ1-6; 7 bases are shared with TRBD1. The CDR3 runs to 14 residues. The V gene end was trimmed by 5 bases and the J gene end by 9 bases; junction bases not matched to a gene: 7. Germline loops: CDR1 SGHTA, CDR2 FQGTGA. The CDR3 DNA is TGTGCCAGCAGCCCACAGGGGACGGGTTCACCCCTCCACTTT. It specifies CASSPQGTGSPLHF.

The chain links TRBV10-3 to TRBJ2-1; the match to TRBD1 covers 7 bases. CDR1 and CDR2 from the germline V gene are ENHRY and SYGVKD. This CDR3 has 14 amino acids. V lost 6 bases and J lost 4; bases outside the gene matches: 6. The CDR3 coding sequence is TGTGCCATCAGCCGGACAGGACAGTACAATGAGCAGTTCTTC. Translation: CAISRTGQYNEQFF.

This clone has a single count. This chain uses TRBV6-6 with TRBJ2-1, with D uncertain. V lost 1 base, J lost 8 bases, and 15 bases lay in between. The CDR3 contains 15 residues. Germline V lookup: CDR1 MNHNY, CDR2 SVGAGI (reference sequence). The CDR3 loop reads CASSYWSTGRDEQFF. The CDR3 DNA is TGTGCCAGCAGTTACTGGTCAACGGGTAGGGATGAGCAGTTCTTC.

V is TRBV6-1 and J is TRBJ1-2, with D tentatively TRBD1 (6 bases). The CDR3 runs 16 residues. Deletions cut 1 base from V and 4 bases from J, with 16 bases between. Germline CDR1 reads MNHNS; CDR2 reads SASEGT. The CDR3 region is CASSEGVGGGSYGYTF. CDR3 DNA: TGTGCCAGCAGTGAAGGGGTAGGAGGGGGTAGCTATGGCTACACCTTC.

This chain uses TRBV5-5 with TRBJ1-4; the match to TRBD1 covers 7 bases. CDR1 is SGHKS, CDR2 YYEKEE, per germline (reference sequence). V lost 0 bases, J lost 5 bases, and 13 bases stayed unmatched. This CDR3 comprises 18 residues. CDR3 residues: CASSLGHGTVNVNEKLFF. The CDR3 nucleotides are TGTGCCAGCAGCTTGGGCCATGGGACAGTTAACGTCAATGAAAAACTGTTTTTT.

V gene TRBV19 combines with J gene TRBJ2-1; tentatively, D is TRBD2 (7 bases). The CDR3 is made up of 15 amino acids. CDR1 is LNHDA, CDR2 SQIVND, per germline (reference sequence). The V gene lost 6 bases and the J gene lost 8 bases, with 20 bases spanning the gap. The CDR3 DNA reads TGTGCCAGTAGCCCGATCGGGGGGCTGTCCCATGAGCAGTTCTTC. It translates to CASSPIGGLSHEQFF. The whole variable domain, remainder taken from reference TRBV19 and TRBJ2-1, is DGGITQSPKYLFRKEGQNVTLSCEQNLNHDAMYWYRQDPGQGLRLIYYSQIVNDFQKGDIAEGYSVSREKKESFPLTVTSAQKNPTAFYLCASSPIGGLSHEQFFGPGTRLTVL.

The V gene is TRBV5-5, the J gene TRBJ2-3; 8 positions agree with TRBD1. Germline loops: CDR1 SGHKS, CDR2 YYEKEE (reference sequence). The CDR3 contains 18 residues. The ends lost 0 bases at V and 1 base at J; junction bases unmatched: 10. CDR3 amino acids: CASSLGRTGGEGTDTQYF. CDR3 nucleotides: TGTGCCAGCAGCTTGGGTCGTACAGGGGGAGAGGGCACAGATACGCAGTATTTT.

The J gene is TRBJ1-1, the V gene TRBV7-9; D not certain. Trimming shortened V by 1 base and J by 2 bases, and 8 bases separated the two germline ends. This CDR3 is built from 14 residues. CDR1 and CDR2 (germline): SEHNR, FQNEAQ (reference sequence). CDR3 sequence reads: CASSLGTVNTEAFF. The DNA of the CDR3 is TGTGCCAGCAGCTTAGGGACGGTTAACACTGAAGCTTTCTTT.

This sequence joins TRBV19 and TRBJ1-2, with 9 bases aligning to TRBD1. Germline-derived CDR1 and CDR2 are LNHDA and SQIVND (reference sequence). Trimming cost V 4 bases and J 4 bases; bases outside gene matches: 13. The CDR3 totals 17 residues. The CDR3 here is CASSRGSGTGLFYGYTF. The CDR3 DNA sequence: TGTGCCAGTAGTAGGGGCTCCGGGACAGGGTTGTTCTATGGCTACACCTTC.

The chain couples TRBV4-1 to TRBJ1-2; no firm D call. Germline V lookup: CDR1 MGHRA, CDR2 YSYEKL. V was clipped by 4 bases and J by 8 bases, with 14 bases between them. The CDR3 is made up of 13 amino acids. This chain's CDR3 is CASSPDGPGGYTF. The CDR3, as DNA: TGCGCCAGCAGCCCAGATGGACCGGGGGGCTACACCTTC.

The chain combines TRBV10-3 with TRBJ1-5; D remains ambiguous. V lost 0 bases to trimming and J lost 0 bases, with 12 bases between them. CDR3 size: 17 residues. Germline assignment: CDR1 ENHRY and CDR2 SYGVKD. The CDR3 reads CAISESVVGSSNQPQHF. The CDR3 DNA sequence: TGTGCCATCAGTGAGTCGGTCGTGGGCAGTAGCAATCAGCCCCAGCATTTT.

V usage is TRBV28 and J usage is TRBJ1-4; 8 nucleotides agree with TRBD1. Germline V gene data show CDR1 as MDHEN and CDR2 as SYDVKM. The CDR3 has 16 residues. Losses at the gene ends were 2 bases for V and 7 bases for J; bases not matched to a gene: 9. CDR3 amino acids: CASSLVGQGVSEKLFF. In nucleotides, the CDR3 is TGTGCCAGCAGTTTAGTAGGACAGGGCGTATCTGAAAAACTGTTTTTT.

This chain connects TRBV7-2 to TRBJ2-3; no firm D call. From germline, CDR1 is SGHTA and CDR2 FQGNSA. There are 13 residues in the CDR3. The V end lost 4 bases, the J end lost 5 bases, and 10 bases lay between the germline ends. CDR3 bases: TGTGCCAGCAGCTCCAACTGGGGAGATACGCAGTATTTT. This sequence encodes CASSSNWGDTQYF.

The chain joins TRBV5-1 to TRBJ1-2; D might be TRBD1 (5 bases). Trimming took 9 bases from V and 4 from J, leaving 13 bases between them. The CDR3 loop spans 12 amino acids. Germline CDR1 SGHRS, CDR2 YFSETQ. CDR3 region: CATGTGTYGYTF. The CDR3, as DNA: TGCGCCACAGGCACAGGCACCTATGGCTACACCTTC.

The rearrangement uses TRBV5-1 and TRBJ1-3; 10 bases match TRBD1. CDR3 length: 15 residues. CDR1 and CDR2 from the germline V gene are SGHRS and YFSETQ. V shed 4 bases and J 4 bases; nucleotides not matched to a gene: 5. This CDR3 reads CASSRMGQGGNTIYF. The DNA for the CDR3 is TGCGCCAGCAGCCGAATGGGACAGGGGGGAAACACCATATATTTT.

This rearrangement joins TRBV2 to TRBJ1-2, with D possibly matching TRBD1 (5 bases). Germline V gene sequence: CDR1 SNHLY, CDR2 FYNNEI. The germline V and J ends were trimmed by 5 bases and 4 bases, with 11 bases remaining between them. The CDR3 covers 13 residues. Here the CDR3 DNA reads TGTGCCAGCAGTCTTGACAGCGGCTATGGCTACACCTTC. It translates to CASSLDSGYGYTF. The full variable domain, in which reference TRBV2 and TRBJ1-2 provide the parts outside the CDR3, is EPEVTQTPSHQVTQMGQEVILRCVPISNHLYFYWYRQILGQKVEFLVSFYNNEISEKSEIFDDQFSVERPDGSNFTLKIRSTKLEDSAMYFCASSLDSGYGYTFGSGTRLTVV.

The chain couples TRBV11-2 to TRBJ1-1; possibly TRBD1 for D (6 bases). The CDR3 spans 16 residues. Per germline, CDR1 SGHAT and CDR2 FQNNGV. Trimming left V 5 bases short and J 6 bases short, with 22 bases between. CDR3 nucleotide sequence: TGTGCCAGCAGCCTCCGGGACACGGGTTGGAGCGCTGAAGCTTTCTTT. Its protein is CASSLRDTGWSAEAFF.

The rearrangement links TRBV6-6 to TRBJ2-1, with 13 bases that match TRBD2. With V trimmed by 6 bases and J by 4 bases, 3 bases remained unmatched. The CDR3 extends over 15 amino acids. Germline V gene sequence: CDR1 MNHNY, CDR2 SVGAGI (reference sequence). The CDR3 here is CASRRTSGGYNEQFF. The CDR3, as DNA: TGTGCCAGCAGGCGGACTAGCGGGGGTTACAATGAGCAGTTCTTC.

The chain has TRBV9 and TRBJ1-3; weak D call: TRBD1 (6 bases). This CDR3 region has 18 residues. Germline lookup yields CDR1 SGDLS and CDR2 YYNGEE. The V end was cut by 3 bases, the J end by 0 bases, with 19 bases between. The CDR3 loop is CASSANKEGGDSGNTIYF. The CDR3 DNA follows: TGTGCCAGCAGCGCGAATAAGGAGGGGGGCGACTCTGGAAACACCATATATTTT.